A selection of T cell receptor beta chains follows, all from one sample in a study of OX40 agonist ivuxolimab in advanced cancers. TCRdb's copy holds only in-frame clones and misses some; the assay was immunoSEQ multiplex PCR. Among some 140,000 clones listed, about nine tenths were seen once. Source: CD4+ or CD8+ T cells sorted from blood, taken in a trial of the OX40 agonist ivuxolimab. Every receptor here comes from an adult with an advanced solid tumor such as melanoma, head and neck, liver or kidney cancer. Both conserved end residues are part of each CDR3. The order of the fields is CDR3 DNA, CDR3 protein, clone size, V gene, J gene, D gene. D genes are given only for firm matches. Only part of the rows carry a size: once, few, many, or a class if the clone is expanded.

DNA: TGTGCCAGCAGTATGACAGGGGTAGGTCCCTACGAGCAGTACTTC
CDR3: CASSMTGVGPYEQYF
size: -
V: TRBV28
J: TRBJ2-7
D: TRBD1

DNA: TGTGCCAGTAGTTTCAGCAGGAGTTACGAGCAGTACTTC
CDR3: CASSFSRSYEQYF
size: -
V: TRBV19
J: TRBJ2-7
D: -

DNA: TGTGCCAGCAGTTACGACCCGACAGGGGGCAAGGAGACCCAGTACTTC
CDR3: CASSYDPTGGKETQYF
size: -
V: TRBV6-6
J: TRBJ2-5
D: TRBD1

DNA: TGTGCCAGTAAGAGCCGGGGAGGGCCCCCATATTTT
CDR3: CASKSRGGPPYF
size: -
V: TRBV27
J: TRBJ2-3
D: TRBD2

DNA: TGTGCCAGCAGCTCCAGGGGACGGACGGCAACTAATGAAAAACTGTTTTTT
CDR3: CASSSRGRTATNEKLFF
size: -
V: TRBV7-6
J: TRBJ1-4
D: -

DNA: TGTGCCAGTAGTATAGCAGGGGGCCTCGGCAATCAGCCCCAGCATTTT
CDR3: CASSIAGGLGNQPQHF
size: -
V: TRBV19
J: TRBJ1-5
D: TRBD1

DNA: TGCGCCAGCAGCTTGGGGGTACTACTAGCGTTCCAAGAGACCCAGTACTTC
CDR3: CASSLGVLLAFQETQYF
size: -
V: TRBV5-1
J: TRBJ2-5
D: TRBD2

DNA: TGTGCCAGCAGCTCAGCGGGACAAATGCCCTACGAGCAGTACTTC
CDR3: CASSSAGQMPYEQYF
size: -
V: TRBV7-2
J: TRBJ2-7
D: -

DNA: TGTGCCAGCAGCTTAGCTAGCGGGAGGGCCGGTGAGCAGTTCTTC
CDR3: CASSLASGRAGEQFF
size: -
V: TRBV11-3
J: TRBJ2-1
D: TRBD2

DNA: TGTGCCAGCAGCCAAAGCACGAACACTGAAGCTTTCTTT
CDR3: CASSQSTNTEAFF
size: -
V: TRBV7-6
J: TRBJ1-1
D: -

DNA: TGTGCCAGCAGCTTAGAACCCGGGACCGCAAGCGAGCAGTACTTC
CDR3: CASSLEPGTASEQYF
size: few
V: TRBV11-2
J: TRBJ2-7
D: -

DNA: TGTGCCAGCAGACTCGGTTACGAGCAGTACTTC
CDR3: CASRLGYEQYF
size: -
V: TRBV6-5
J: TRBJ2-7
D: -

DNA: TGCGCCAGCAGTCAAGAGGTACAGGGACCTTGGCAGCCCCAGCATTTT
CDR3: CASSQEVQGPWQPQHF
size: -
V: TRBV23-1
J: TRBJ1-5
D: -

DNA: TGTGCCAGCAGTTTCCTGCTGGGACGACGCGAGCAGTACTTC
CDR3: CASSFLLGRREQYF
size: -
V: TRBV28
J: TRBJ2-7
D: -

DNA: TGTGCCAGCAATCATCAGCCCCAGCATTTT
CDR3: CASNHQPQHF
size: few
V: TRBV6-1
J: TRBJ1-5
D: -

DNA: TGTGCCAGCAGCCCGTCGGACAGGCTCGAGCAGTACTTC
CDR3: CASSPSDRLEQYF
size: -
V: TRBV9
J: TRBJ2-7
D: TRBD1

DNA: TGCGCCAGCAGCCAAGTAACCTCGCCCCTCGGTTCACCCCTCCACTTT
CDR3: CASSQVTSPLGSPLHF
size: once
V: TRBV4-3
J: TRBJ1-6
D: -

DNA: TGTGCCAGCAGTCCCCGCAGGGATCACACTGAAGCTTTCTTT
CDR3: CASSPRRDHTEAFF
size: -
V: TRBV28
J: TRBJ1-1
D: -

DNA: TGTGCCAGCAGCGTAGACGGAGCGGGAATCGGCGTCAATGAGCAGTTCTTC
CDR3: CASSVDGAGIGVNEQFF
size: -
V: TRBV9
J: TRBJ2-1
D: TRBD2

DNA: TGTGCCAGCAGCTCCGCGCCAGATACGCAGTATTTT
CDR3: CASSSAPDTQYF
size: -
V: TRBV7-9
J: TRBJ2-3
D: -

DNA: TGTGCCAGCAGCCCAGGGTTAAGGGAGAATGAGCAGTTCTTC
CDR3: CASSPGLRENEQFF
size: -
V: TRBV9
J: TRBJ2-1
D: -

DNA: TGTGCCAGCAGTGAACGCGGTGAAAAACTGTTTTTT
CDR3: CASSERGEKLFF
size: -
V: TRBV2
J: TRBJ1-4
D: -

DNA: TGTGCCAGCGGCCTCGACAGGGAAGAGGGCCGTAGCACAGATACGCAGTATTTT
CDR3: CASGLDREEGRSTDTQYF
size: -
V: TRBV21-1
J: TRBJ2-3
D: -

DNA: TGTGCCAGCTCACCACCGAGACAGGGACCTAATGAAAAACTGTTTTTT
CDR3: CASSPPRQGPNEKLFF
size: -
V: TRBV18
J: TRBJ1-4
D: TRBD1

DNA: TGTGCCAGCAGCTTAGGATTCTCAGGGGGAGCTGAAGCTTTCTTT
CDR3: CASSLGFSGGAEAFF
size: -
V: TRBV7-3
J: TRBJ1-1
D: TRBD1

DNA: TGCGCCAGCAGCCAATGGGACAGGGGATCCTACGAGCAGTACTTC
CDR3: CASSQWDRGSYEQYF
size: -
V: TRBV4-1
J: TRBJ2-7
D: TRBD1

DNA: TGTGCCAGCAGTGAATTCACAGGGACGGGCTATGGCTACACCTTC
CDR3: CASSEFTGTGYGYTF
size: -
V: TRBV6-1
J: TRBJ1-2
D: -

DNA: TGCAGCGTTCTCGGACAGGCAGCCACACATGAAGCTTTCTTT
CDR3: CSVLGQAATHEAFF
size: few
V: TRBV29-1
J: TRBJ1-1
D: TRBD1

DNA: TGTGCCACAGGGGTAGGTGATTCACCCCTCCACTTT
CDR3: CATGVGDSPLHF
size: -
V: TRBV28
J: TRBJ1-6
D: -

DNA: TGTGCCAGCAACCTCCGAGGGTTCGGATCCGACTACGAGCAGTACTTC
CDR3: CASNLRGFGSDYEQYF
size: -
V: TRBV5-4
J: TRBJ2-7
D: -